The 8 T cell receptor beta chains reported below all come from one sample, sequenced in a study of shared clonotypes between healthy human individuals. Clones were read by immunoSEQ multiplex PCR, and TCRdb kept only the in-frame ones, dropping some. Here the sample spans roughly 2,500,000 clones, roughly 93% being singletons. What was sequenced was naive CD4+ T cells from PBMCs. Subset meaning: CD45RA+ positively selected. These TCRs come from a man between 18 and 29 years old in good health. Some clones in this sample may be carry-over from other donors' samples.

This chain links TRBV19 with TRBJ1-3; TRBD1 matches 8 bases. The germline V gene encodes CDR1 LNHDA and CDR2 SQIVND (reference sequence). With V trimmed by 5 bases and J by 8 bases, 5 bases remained unmatched. The CDR3 runs 13 residues. The chain's CDR3 is CASSPDRVDTIYF. CDR3 bases: TGTGCCAGTAGTCCGGACAGGGTGGACACCATATATTTT.

The chain combines TRBV11-2 with TRBJ2-1; 9 nucleotides match TRBD1. Germline loops: CDR1 SGHAT, CDR2 FQNNGV. This CDR3 is 16 amino acids long. The trim removed 3 bases at V and 2 bases at J, leaving 5 bases unmatched. The CDR3 here is CASSFKTGGPYNEQFF. CDR3 bases: TGTGCCAGCAGCTTTAAAACAGGGGGCCCCTACAATGAGCAGTTCTTC.

A word on this clone: Other DNA sequences from this sample encode an identical CDR3 as well. The genes are TRBV4-1 and TRBJ1-4; D is perhaps TRBD1 (5 bases). CDR3 length: 16 residues. Germline V gene lookup returns CDR1 MGHRA and CDR2 YSYEKL. The germline V and J ends were trimmed by 4 bases and 7 bases, with 19 bases remaining between them. The CDR3 nucleotides are TGCGCCAGCAGCCCCTACGGGACCAGGGAAACTGAAAAACTGTTTTTT. Its translation: CASSPYGTRETEKLFF.

The chain couples TRBV4-1 to TRBJ1-2; 9 bases match TRBD1. Germline-derived CDR1 and CDR2 are MGHRA and YSYEKL. The CDR3 is 14 amino acids. V gave up 4 bases and J gave up 7 bases; unmatched junction bases: 7. CDR3 amino acids: CASSPGTGNGGYTF. The CDR3 DNA reads as TGCGCCAGCAGCCCCGGGACAGGGAACGGTGGCTACACCTTC.

This clone appeared a few times. The rearrangement uses TRBV28 and TRBJ1-1; D might be TRBD1 (5 bases). CDR3 size: 13 residues. CDR1 and CDR2 (germline): MDHEN, SYDVKM. V was shortened by 2 bases and J by 10 bases, with 14 bases between the two germline ends. CDR3 coding DNA: TGTGCCAGCAGTTTAAGGTCAGGGCGCGTAGCTTTCTTT. Encoded protein: CASSLRSGRVAFF.

V gene TRBV9 combines with J gene TRBJ2-1, with D possibly called TRBD1 or TRBD2 (5 bases each). This CDR3 contains 19 residues. Germline V CDR1 and CDR2: SGDLS, YYNGEE. Trimming removed 0 bases at V and 1 base at J, with 20 bases between. The CDR3 DNA sequence: TGTGCCAGCAGCGTAGGGGGACGTGCGCAATCATTATCCTACAATGAGCAGTTCTTC. Amino acid sequence: CASSVGGRAQSLSYNEQFF.

A remark on this clone: Different DNA sequences within this sample yield the same CDR3. The V call is TRBV5-6, the J call TRBJ2-5; D is ambiguous. Germline values: CDR1 SGHDT, CDR2 YYEEEE. Trimming removed 0 bases at V and 4 bases at J, with 7 bases between. The CDR3 totals 13 residues. DNA of the CDR3: TGTGCCAGCAGCTTGGGGCCGAGAGAGACCCAGTACTTC. Amino acid sequence: CASSLGPRETQYF.

This CDR3 reads CASSLDIPKREGLSQFF. For the CDR3, the DNA is TGTGCCAGCAGCTTAGACATACCCAAGCGGGAGGGCCTTTCCCAGTTCTTC. V gene TRBV11-2 combines with J gene TRBJ2-1; 10 bases line up with TRBD2. V shed 0 bases and J 13 bases; nucleotides not matched to a gene: 15. The germline gives CDR1 SGHAT, CDR2 FQNNGV. CDR3 length: 17 amino acids.